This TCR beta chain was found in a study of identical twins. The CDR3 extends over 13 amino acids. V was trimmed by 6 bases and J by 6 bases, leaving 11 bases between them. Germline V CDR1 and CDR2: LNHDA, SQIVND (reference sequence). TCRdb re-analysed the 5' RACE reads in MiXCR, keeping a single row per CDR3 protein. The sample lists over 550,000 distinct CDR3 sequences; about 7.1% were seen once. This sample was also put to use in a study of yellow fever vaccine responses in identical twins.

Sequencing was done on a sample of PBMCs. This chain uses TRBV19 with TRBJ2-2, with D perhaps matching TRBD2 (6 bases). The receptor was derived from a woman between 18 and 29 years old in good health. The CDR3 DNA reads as TGTGCCAGTAGGGCGGGGAGCTCCGGGGAGCTGTTTTTT. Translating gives CASRAGSSGELFF.